These 2 T cell receptor beta chains were all obtained from the same sample, sequenced in a study of CD8 T cells in Susac syndrome. Random-hexamer reverse transcription was applied to roughly 0.45 to 1 ug RNA. TCRdb passed the immunoSEQ multiplex PCR reads through MiXCR, listing each CDR3 protein once. The sample holds approximately 300,000 distinct CDR3 sequences, approximately 90% seen once. The sample comprised CD8+ T cells from PBMCs. The receptors come from a human donor with multiple sclerosis.

This sequence joins TRBV7-3 and TRBJ2-3, with 8 bases matching TRBD2. Losses at the gene ends were 2 bases for V and 2 bases for J; bases not matched to a gene: 6. The CDR3 consists of 16 residues. Germline values: CDR1 SGHTA, CDR2 FQGTGA. In DNA, the CDR3 is TGTGCCAGCAGCTTAGGCGCGGGAGGCACCACAGATACGCAGTATTTT. This sequence encodes CASSLGAGGTTDTQYF.

This clonotype was seen a single time. The rearrangement joins TRBV19 to TRBJ2-5; D is tentatively TRBD1 or TRBD2 (6 bases each). The V end lost 1 base, the J end lost 2 bases, and 8 bases lay between the germline ends. This CDR3 contains 14 residues. The V gene's germline CDR1 is LNHDA and CDR2 SQIVND (reference sequence). CDR3 amino acids: CASSIGGGQETQYF. The CDR3 nucleotides read TGTGCCAGTAGTATAGGAGGGGGGCAAGAGACCCAGTACTTC. The full variable domain, with the rest looked up from reference TRBV19 and TRBJ2-5, is DGGITQSPKYLFRKEGQNVTLSCEQNLNHDAMYWYRQDPGQGLRLIYYSQIVNDFQKGDIAEGYSVSREKKESFPLTVTSAQKNPTAFYLCASSIGGGQETQYFGPGTRLLVL.